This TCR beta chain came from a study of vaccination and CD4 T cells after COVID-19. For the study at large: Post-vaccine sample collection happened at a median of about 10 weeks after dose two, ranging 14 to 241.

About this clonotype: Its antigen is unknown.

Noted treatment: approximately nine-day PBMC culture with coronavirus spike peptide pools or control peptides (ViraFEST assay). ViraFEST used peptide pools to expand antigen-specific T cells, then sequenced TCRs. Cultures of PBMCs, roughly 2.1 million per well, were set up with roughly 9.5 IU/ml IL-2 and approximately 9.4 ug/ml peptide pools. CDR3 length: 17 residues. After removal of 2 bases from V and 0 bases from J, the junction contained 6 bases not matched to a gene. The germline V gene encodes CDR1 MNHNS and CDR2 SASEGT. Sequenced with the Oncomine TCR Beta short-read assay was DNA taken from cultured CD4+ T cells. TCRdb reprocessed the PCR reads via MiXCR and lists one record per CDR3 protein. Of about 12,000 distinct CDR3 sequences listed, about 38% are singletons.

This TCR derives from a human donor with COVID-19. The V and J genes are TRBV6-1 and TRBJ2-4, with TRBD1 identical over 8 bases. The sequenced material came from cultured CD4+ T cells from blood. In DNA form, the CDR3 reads TGTGCCAGCAGTGAAAGTTTTGGGACAGGAGCCAAAAACATTCAGTACTTC. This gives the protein CASSESFGTGAKNIQYF.